The present T cell receptor (beta chain) was sequenced within a study of molecular identifiers for immune sequencing clone quantification. About this clonotype: Antigen specificity is unknown.

V was cut by 2 bases and J by 6 bases, with 14 bases left in between. The CDR3 totals 14 residues. Germline CDR1 and CDR2: MNHNS and SASEGT. TCRdb reprocessed the PCR reads via MiXCR and lists one record per CDR3 protein. The table records some 680,000 distinct CDR3 sequences, roughly 27% of them present only once. Naive CD8 T cells were picked out by sorting for CD8+CD4-CCR7+CD45RA+. Whole-study results and caveats: Clones carrying above 20 RNA copies accounted for over 98% of effector molecules, under 1% in naive cells.

The origin of this receptor is a human donor in good health. Some libraries in this study had Jurkat cell RNA spiked in. The chain uses TRBV6-1 and TRBJ2-7; D ambiguous. Sequencing was carried out using naive CD8+ T cells from blood, with Jurkat cell RNA spiked in. The subset denotes: FACS-sorted CD8+CD4-CCR7+CD45RA+ naive T cells. The CDR3 coding sequence is TGTGCCAGCAGTGAACGGTACGAATGGCGCGAGCAGTACTTC. Protein sequence: CASSERYEWREQYF.